The T cell receptor (beta chain) under discussion was sequenced for a study of beta chain features in type 1 diabetes. Isolated RNA was reverse transcribed in full, so expressed TCRB transcripts were sequenced. Regulatory, naive and central memory T cell samples averaged around 3.6 million reads. Libraries were prepared by immunoSEQ multiplex PCR; TCRdb keeps only in-frame clonotypes and omits some of them. The sample has about 270,000 clones, 13% to 15% seen once. Study conclusions and caveats: Type 1 diabetes patients had fewer VDJ junction insertions and more deletions. Naive, central memory and Treg TCRB repertoires seemed to resemble each other more closely in patients than they did in healthy donors. Whether TCRB rearrangement is influenced by HLA type was left unresolved in this analysis. For Type 1 diabetes patients, all four CD4+ subsets carried TCRB CDR3s that were moderately but significantly shorter.

Points on this clone: Antigen unknown.

Specimen: naive CD4+ T cells from blood. The clonotype originates from a man aged 25 to 40 with type 1 diabetes.

The CDR3 spells CASSTGHPNTEAFF. CDR3 nucleotide sequence: TGCGCCAGCAGCACGGGACACCCGAACACTGAAGCTTTCTTT. The chain carries TRBV5-1 and TRBJ1-1; the D gene is possibly TRBD1 (6 bases). CDR3 length: 14 residues. Germline CDR1 reads SGHRS; CDR2 reads YFSETQ. V gave up 4 bases and J gave up 1 base, with 11 bases separating them.